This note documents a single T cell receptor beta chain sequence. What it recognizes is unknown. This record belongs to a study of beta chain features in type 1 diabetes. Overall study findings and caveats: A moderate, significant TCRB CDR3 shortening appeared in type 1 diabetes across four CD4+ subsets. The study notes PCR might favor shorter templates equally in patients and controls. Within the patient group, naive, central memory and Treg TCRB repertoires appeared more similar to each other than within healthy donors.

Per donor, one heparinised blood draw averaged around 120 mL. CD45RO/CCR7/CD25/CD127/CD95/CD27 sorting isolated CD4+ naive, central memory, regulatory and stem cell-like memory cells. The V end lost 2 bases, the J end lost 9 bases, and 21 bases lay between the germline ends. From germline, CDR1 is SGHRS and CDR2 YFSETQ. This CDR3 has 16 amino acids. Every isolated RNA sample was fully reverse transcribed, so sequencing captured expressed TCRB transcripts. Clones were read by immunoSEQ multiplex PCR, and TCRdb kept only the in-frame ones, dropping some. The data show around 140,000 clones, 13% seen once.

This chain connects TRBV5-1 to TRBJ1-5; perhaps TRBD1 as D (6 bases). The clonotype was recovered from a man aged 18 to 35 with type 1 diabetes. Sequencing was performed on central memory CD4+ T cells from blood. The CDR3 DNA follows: TGCGCCAGCAGCTTCTCTGGGACACCCACTGATGGGCCCCAGCATTTT. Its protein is CASSFSGTPTDGPQHF.